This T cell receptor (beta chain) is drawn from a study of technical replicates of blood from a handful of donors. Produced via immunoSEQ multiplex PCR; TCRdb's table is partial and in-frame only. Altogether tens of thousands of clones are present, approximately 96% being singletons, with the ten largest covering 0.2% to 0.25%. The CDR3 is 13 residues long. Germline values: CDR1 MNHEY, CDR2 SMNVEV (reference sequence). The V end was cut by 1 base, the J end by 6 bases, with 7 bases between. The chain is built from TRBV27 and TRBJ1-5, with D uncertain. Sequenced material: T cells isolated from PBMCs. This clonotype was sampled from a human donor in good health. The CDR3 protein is CASSLFSRQPQHF. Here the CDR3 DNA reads TGTGCCAGCAGTTTATTTTCCCGTCAGCCCCAGCATTTT.